The rows below give T cell receptor beta chains drawn from one sample of a study of blood T cells in healthy people across ages. TCRdb re-called the 5' RACE reads through MiXCR, storing one row per CDR3 protein. The table lists about 780,000 distinct CDR3 sequences, around 68% of them singletons. Sequenced sample: blood. These receptors originate from a man aged 25 to 40 in good health. Both conserved end residues are part of each CDR3. A D gene is named only where the DNA matches it firmly. Size values are once, few and many counts, or a class for expanded clones, and some rows have none.

>TRBJ1-1|NA|TRBD1|TRBV7-9
TGTGCCAGCAGCTTATTTGGGGACAGATTAGGAGAAGCTTTCTTT
CASSLFGDRLGEAFF
>TRBJ2-3|NA|TRBD2|TRBV5-1
TGCGCCAGCGGGGAAGCGGGGGCGGCAGATACGCAGTATTTT
CASGEAGAADTQYF
>TRBJ2-7|NA|TRBD1|TRBV2
TGTGCCAGCACGCCCCTCGGACAGGGTTCCTACGAGCAGTACTTC
CASTPLGQGSYEQYF
>TRBJ1-2|NA|TRBD1|TRBV20-1
TGCAGTGCGGGTAAATCGGGACAGACAAACTATGGCTACACCTTC
CSAGKSGQTNYGYTF
>TRBJ2-1|NA|NA|TRBV6-2/TRBV6-3
TGTGCCAGCACCAAACAAGGGGCTGGCTACGAGCAGTTCTTC
CASTKQGAGYEQFF
>TRBJ1-1|NA|NA|TRBV20-1
TGCAGTGCTAGTTTGTACACTGAAGCTTTCTTT
CSASLYTEAFF
>TRBJ1-1|NA|NA|TRBV11-2
TGTGCCAGCAGCTTAGTCCGGGAAGAAGGGCCTGAAGCTTTCTTT
CASSLVREEGPEAFF
>TRBJ2-3|NA|NA|TRBV29-1
TGCAGCGTTGAAGTCGACCGGGACCTAAATACGCAGTATTTT
CSVEVDRDLNTQYF
>TRBJ2-1|NA|TRBD1|TRBV4-3
TGCGCCAGCAGCCACCTCGGGACAGGACACAATGAGCAGTTCTTC
CASSHLGTGHNEQFF
>TRBJ1-2|NA|NA|TRBV27
TGTGCCAGCAGTTTACGAGGGGCGGGATATGGCTACACCTTC
CASSLRGAGYGYTF
>TRBJ2-3|NA|NA|TRBV6-2/TRBV6-3
TGTGCCAGCAGTTACGGGACCGAGGGAAGCACAGATACGCAGTATTTT
CASSYGTEGSTDTQYF
>TRBJ2-1|NA|NA|TRBV3-1
TGTGCCAGCAGCCAAGTAGAAGGTTTCAATGAGCAGTTCTTC
CASSQVEGFNEQFF
>TRBJ2-7|NA|NA|TRBV28
TGTGCCAGCAGCCCCCATGGGTCTTCAAGCGAGCAGTACTTC
CASSPHGSSSEQYF
>TRBJ2-7|NA|NA|TRBV29-1
TGCAGCGTTGGGGGGGACTCCCGGTCAGCTTCCTACGAGCAGTACTTC
CSVGGDSRSASYEQYF
>TRBJ1-2|many|NA|TRBV7-7
TGTGCTAGCAGCTTAGTTGGGGGGCGAAAAGGCTACACCTTC
CASSLVGGRKGYTF
>TRBJ2-1|NA|NA|TRBV7-2
TGTGCCAGCAGCCTCTTTGGCTCCTACAATGAGCAGTTCTTC
CASSLFGSYNEQFF
>TRBJ2-7|NA|TRBD2|TRBV12-3/TRBV12-4
TGTGCCAGCAGTTTCGGACTAGCGGGGGGATCATACGAGCAGTACTTC
CASSFGLAGGSYEQYF
>TRBJ2-7|NA|NA|TRBV15
TGTGCCACCAGCGGGGAAAGGACAAGCGAGCAGTACTTC
CATSGERTSEQYF
>TRBJ1-6|NA|NA|TRBV28
TGTGCCAGCACGGCAAATTCACCCCTCCACTTT
CASTANSPLHF
>TRBJ1-4|NA|NA|TRBV7-8
TGTGCCAGCCAAGATCGGAGCATGAATGAAAAACTGTTTTTT
CASQDRSMNEKLFF
>TRBJ2-3|few|NA|TRBV6-4
TGTGCCAGCAGCACGACACTTAGCACAGATACGCAGTATTTT
CASSTTLSTDTQYF
>TRBJ2-6|NA|NA|TRBV6-2/TRBV6-3
TGTGCCAACAGCAAACCCGGGATCTCTGGGGCCAACGTCCTGACTTTC
CANSKPGISGANVLTF
>TRBJ1-6|few|NA|TRBV10-3
TGTGCCATCAGTACCTGGGACGCCTTAAATTCACCCCTCCACTTT
CAISTWDALNSPLHF
>TRBJ2-7|once|NA|TRBV6-5
TGTGCCAGCAGTCGCACGCGGGACATATCCTACGAGCAGTACTTC
CASSRTRDISYEQYF
>TRBJ2-5|NA|NA|TRBV1
TGCACCAGCAGCCAAGAGCGGGACAGGGGCTCGTTTGGTCAAGAGACCCAGTACTTC
CTSSQERDRGSFGQETQYF
>TRBJ2-1|few|NA|TRBV28
TGTGCCAGCAGTTTAGTCAGGGGCGGGGAGCAGTTCTTC
CASSLVRGGEQFF
>TRBJ2-4|NA|TRBD1|TRBV15
TGTGCCACCAGCAGAGCCAGGGACAGGGGATACATTCAGTACTTC
CATSRARDRGYIQYF
>TRBJ1-2|once|NA|TRBV3-1
TGTGTCAGCAGCCAAGGGGGGCTGAATGGCTACACCTTC
CVSSQGGLNGYTF
>TRBJ2-1|NA|TRBD2|TRBV28
TGTGCCAGCAGTCCGTCGGGGGGGACGTTTAGCAGTGAGCAGTTCTTC
CASSPSGGTFSSEQFF
>TRBJ2-5|NA|TRBD1|TRBV7-2
TGTGCCAGCAGGCCACAGGGGGCTGAGGAGACCCAGTACTTC
CASRPQGAEETQYF
>TRBJ2-1|few|TRBD1|TRBV29-1
TGCAGCGTTGAAGATCGGACAGGCAAATCCTCCTACAATGAGCAGTTCTTC
CSVEDRTGKSSYNEQFF
>TRBJ2-7|NA|NA|TRBV20-1
TGCAGTGCTAGAGAGGGGTGGGCCCTCTACGAGCAGTACTTC
CSAREGWALYEQYF
>TRBJ2-3|NA|TRBD2|TRBV12-5
TGTGCTAGTGGTTCCGTCGCCGGGACTAGCGGGGTTCTCACAGATACGCAGTATTTT
CASGSVAGTSGVLTDTQYF
>TRBJ1-6|NA|TRBD1|TRBV7-9
TGTGCCAGCAGCTCACGAACGACAGGGAGTAATTCACCCCTCCACTTT
CASSSRTTGSNSPLHF
>TRBJ2-4|NA|NA|TRBV28
TGTGCCAGCAGTTTAACGGAGATAGCCAAAAACATTCAGTACTTC
CASSLTEIAKNIQYF
>TRBJ1-5|NA|NA|TRBV9
TGTGCCAGCAGCGTAGGTTGGGGGGGGCTCCAGCCCCAGCATTTT
CASSVGWGGLQPQHF
>TRBJ2-7|few|NA|TRBV4-3
TGCGCCAGCAGCCAGGGTTGGACTTACGAGCAGTACTTC
CASSQGWTYEQYF
>TRBJ2-6|few|NA|TRBV4-2
TGTGCCAGCAGCCAAGATCCTTCGGGGGCTGGGGCCAACGTCCTGACTTTC
CASSQDPSGAGANVLTF
>TRBJ2-3|NA|TRBD2|TRBV28
TGTGCCAGCAGTCCCTGGGGTAGCGGGACTACAGATACGCAGTATTTT
CASSPWGSGTTDTQYF
>TRBJ2-3|NA|NA|TRBV6-2/TRBV6-3
TGTGCCAGCAGTTACTCGCACAGGGCCCCAGATACGCAGTATTTT
CASSYSHRAPDTQYF
>TRBJ1-2|NA|NA|TRBV27
TGTGCCAGCAGTCTGGGACACCCTCCGCCCTATGGCTACACCTTC
CASSLGHPPPYGYTF
>TRBJ1-1|NA|NA|TRBV5-1
TGCGCCAGCAGCTTGTTATCCCCAGGGGACACTGAAGCTTTCTTT
CASSLLSPGDTEAFF
>TRBJ2-7|NA|NA|TRBV6-1
TGTGCCAGCAGTGAAGCCGTAGGCGGTTCCTACGAGCAGTACTTC
CASSEAVGGSYEQYF
>TRBJ1-2|few|NA|TRBV29-1
TGCAGCGTCCGACAGATATATGGCTACACCTTC
CSVRQIYGYTF
>TRBJ2-7|NA|NA|TRBV7-6
TGTGCCAGCAGCTTAGTTTCCGGCTACGAGCAGTACTTC
CASSLVSGYEQYF
>TRBJ2-5|NA|TRBD2|TRBV7-2
TGTGCCAGCAGATTGACTAGCGGGGGACAAGAGACCCAGTACTTC
CASRLTSGGQETQYF
>TRBJ2-7|once|NA|TRBV4-2
TGTGCCAGCAGCCAAGAACATTCCTACGAGCAGTACTTC
CASSQEHSYEQYF
>TRBJ1-5|few|TRBD1|TRBV7-8
TGTGCCAGCAGCTCCGGGACAGGGGCAAATCAGCCCCAGCATTTT
CASSSGTGANQPQHF
>TRBJ2-7|many|TRBD2|TRBV29-1
TGCAGCGTTAGGACTAGCGGAGCCTACGAGCAGTACTTC
CSVRTSGAYEQYF
>TRBJ2-7|once|NA|TRBV28
TGTGCCACCGGGGTTCAATACGAGCAGTACTTC
CATGVQYEQYF
>TRBJ2-3|NA|NA|TRBV20-1
TGCAGTGCGAGTACGGCAGATACGCAGTATTTT
CSASTADTQYF
>TRBJ2-3|few|NA|TRBV9
TGTGCCAGCAGCGCCCTTCCGGGGGGCACAGATACGCAGTATTTT
CASSALPGGTDTQYF
>TRBJ2-1|NA|TRBD1|TRBV7-8
TGTGCCAGCAGCTGGGACAGGGGGCCCACCTACAATGAGCAGTTCTTC
CASSWDRGPTYNEQFF
>TRBJ2-1|few|NA|TRBV29-1
TGCAGCGTTTTTAAACCAAATGAGCAGTTCTTC
CSVFKPNEQFF
>TRBJ2-5|NA|NA|TRBV20-1
TGCAGTGCTAGAGAGGCGGGGGAGACCCAGTACTTC
CSAREAGETQYF
>TRBJ2-1|NA|TRBD1|TRBV20-1
TGCAGTGCTAGTCCTCACAGGGGCGGTGGGCCCTACAATGAGCAGTTCTTC
CSASPHRGGGPYNEQFF
>TRBJ1-6|NA|NA|TRBV7-8
TGTGCCAGCAGACCTACAGGGAGCTCCTATAATTCACCCCTCCACTTT
CASRPTGSSYNSPLHF
>TRBJ2-1|NA|TRBD2|TRBV7-2
TGTGCCAGCAGCTTTAGCGGGGGGGCCGATTTTGAGCAGTTCTTC
CASSFSGGADFEQFF